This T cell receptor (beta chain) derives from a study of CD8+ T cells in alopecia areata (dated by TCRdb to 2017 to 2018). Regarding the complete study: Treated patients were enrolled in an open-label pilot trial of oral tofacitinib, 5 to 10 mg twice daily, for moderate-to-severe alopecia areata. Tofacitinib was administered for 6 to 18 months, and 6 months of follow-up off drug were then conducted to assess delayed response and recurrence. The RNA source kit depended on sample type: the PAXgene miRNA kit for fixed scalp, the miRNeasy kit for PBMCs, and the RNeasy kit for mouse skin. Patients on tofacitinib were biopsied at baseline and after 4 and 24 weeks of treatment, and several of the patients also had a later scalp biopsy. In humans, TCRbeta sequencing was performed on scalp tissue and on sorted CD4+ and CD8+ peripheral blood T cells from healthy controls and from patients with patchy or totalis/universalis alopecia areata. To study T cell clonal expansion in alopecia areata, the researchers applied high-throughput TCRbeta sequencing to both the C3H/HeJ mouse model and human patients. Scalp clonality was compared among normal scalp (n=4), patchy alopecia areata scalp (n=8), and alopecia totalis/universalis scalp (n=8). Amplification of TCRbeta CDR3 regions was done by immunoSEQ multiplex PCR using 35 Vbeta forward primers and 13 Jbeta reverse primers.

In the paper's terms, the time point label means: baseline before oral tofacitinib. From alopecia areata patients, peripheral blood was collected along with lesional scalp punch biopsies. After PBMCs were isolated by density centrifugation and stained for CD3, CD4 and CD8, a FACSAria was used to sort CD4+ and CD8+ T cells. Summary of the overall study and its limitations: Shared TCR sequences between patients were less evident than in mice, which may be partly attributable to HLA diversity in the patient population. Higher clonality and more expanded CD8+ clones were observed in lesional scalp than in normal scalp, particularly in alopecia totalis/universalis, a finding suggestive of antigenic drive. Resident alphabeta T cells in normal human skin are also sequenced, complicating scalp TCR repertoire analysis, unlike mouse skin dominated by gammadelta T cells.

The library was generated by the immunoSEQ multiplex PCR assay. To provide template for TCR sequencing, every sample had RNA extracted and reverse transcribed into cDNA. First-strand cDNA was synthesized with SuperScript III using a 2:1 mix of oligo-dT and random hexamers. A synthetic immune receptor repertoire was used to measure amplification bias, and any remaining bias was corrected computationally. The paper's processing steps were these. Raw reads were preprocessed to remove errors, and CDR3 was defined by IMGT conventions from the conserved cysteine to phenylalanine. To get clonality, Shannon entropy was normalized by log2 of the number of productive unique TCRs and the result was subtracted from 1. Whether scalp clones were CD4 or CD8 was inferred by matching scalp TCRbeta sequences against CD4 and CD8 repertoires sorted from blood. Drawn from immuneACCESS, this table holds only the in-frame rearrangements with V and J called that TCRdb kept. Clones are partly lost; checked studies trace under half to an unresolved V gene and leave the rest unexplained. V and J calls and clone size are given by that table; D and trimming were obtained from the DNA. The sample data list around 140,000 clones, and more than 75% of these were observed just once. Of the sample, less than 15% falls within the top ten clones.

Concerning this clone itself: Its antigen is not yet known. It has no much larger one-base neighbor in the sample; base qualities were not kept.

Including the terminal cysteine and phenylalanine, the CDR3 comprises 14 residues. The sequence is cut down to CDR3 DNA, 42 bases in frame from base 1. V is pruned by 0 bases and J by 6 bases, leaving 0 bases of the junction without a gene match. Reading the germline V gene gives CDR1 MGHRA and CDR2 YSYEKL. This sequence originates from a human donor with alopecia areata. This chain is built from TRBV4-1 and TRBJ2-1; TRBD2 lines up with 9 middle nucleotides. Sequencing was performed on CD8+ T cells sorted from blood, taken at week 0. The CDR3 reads CASSQEGLANEQFF. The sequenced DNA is TGCGCCAGCAGCCAAGAGGGACTAGCCAATGAGCAGTTCTTC.